The present entry profiles one TCR beta chain with its context. Its cognate antigen is unknown. The sample originates from a study of T cell responses to AZD1222 COVID-19 vaccine. Points from the study as a whole: CD4 TCRs covered the whole spike, strongest at regions 160-218 and 743-854. Spike-specific TCR breadth and depth were elevated following two AZD1222 doses.

Germline lookup yields CDR1 SGHVS and CDR2 FQNEAQ. The CDR3 totals 16 residues. Trimming left V 5 bases short and J 2 bases short, with 16 bases between. Produced via immunoSEQ multiplex PCR; TCRdb's table is partial and in-frame only. The table shows roughly 120,000 clones, with about 90% occurring only once. The J gene is TRBJ2-1, the V gene TRBV7-8, with TRBD2 as a possible D gene (6 bases). This receptor was obtained from an adult who received the AZD1222 COVID-19 vaccine. The input for sequencing was peripheral blood, taken 28 days after the second AZD1222 dose. CDR3 amino acids: CASSAIGTGTYNEQFF. In DNA form, the CDR3 reads TGTGCCAGCAGCGCAATCGGGACTGGAACCTACAATGAGCAGTTCTTC.